Sequencing of this T cell receptor beta chain was carried out in a study of T cell responses to AZD1222 COVID-19 vaccine (dated by TCRdb to the early 2020s). Context from the whole study: A total of about 250 trial participants underwent TCR sequencing, of whom approximately 200 had received two doses of AZD1222 and around 26 had received two doses of the MenACWY control vaccine. Enrollment into the trials was organized by age into subgroups of 18-55, 56-69 and 70-plus years, and those subgroups contained approximately 150, 30 and 60 TCR-sequenced participants, respectively. On the study overall, not on this receptor specifically: Nearly half of unique spike-specific TCRs reportedly recognized epitopes outside regions mutated in the B.1.351 and B.1.1.7 variants. In the small 56-69-year group, the increase in depth fell short of significance, most likely because of low power. Participants were mostly white British, with more females than males. The authors suggested clonal diversity may have been underestimated. CD4 TCRs associated with the vaccine covered the entire spike protein, and the dominant responses were in regions 160-218 and 743-854. Because no day 14 peak-response samples were available, repertoires were characterized only after the peak T cell response. A significant rise in spike-specific TCR breadth and depth was observed after two AZD1222 doses relative to day 0 and relative to MenACWY recipients. Conclusions about previously exposed vaccinees were limited because only six AZD1222 recipients were SARS-CoV-2 seropositive at baseline.

This clone was recorded once. The specificity of this receptor is unknown. It has no much larger one-base neighbor in the sample; base qualities were not kept. V and J lose 5 bases and 3 bases, and a span of 14 bases separates them. The CDR1 and CDR2 encoded by the germline V gene are MNHEY and SVGEGT. CDR3 length: 14 amino acids, cysteine to phenylalanine. The retained sequence is limited to the CDR3, 42 bases, with the frame set at the first base. The CDR3 regions of human TCRbeta chains were analyzed by immunosequencing. The published analysis was carried out like this. TCRs in the repertoires were matched against a reference library of SARS-CoV-2-specific TCRs that had been generated with the MIRA antigen-specificity platform. Breadth was defined as the fraction of unique TCRs that were SARS-CoV-2-associated. Depth was defined as the fraction of total T cells that were SARS-CoV-2-associated. Each spike-specific TCR was assigned to its reactive spike region and to a CD4 or CD8 class using the MIRA data. Log10-transformed breadth and depth values were compared by one-way ANOVA with Sidak's multiple comparisons tests. Sourced from immuneACCESS, this table was stored by TCRdb with only in-frame sequences that have V and J called. A share of the clones is absent; for the studies checked, an unresolved V gene accounts for under half, and the remainder has no known explanation. From that table come the V and J calls and clone size; the DNA was used to work out D and trimming. For this sample there are around 140,000 clones; about 92% appear just once. In total, the top ten clones hold about 12% of the sample.

The meaning of the sample's time point label: sample from adult after SARS-CoV-2 infection, after symptom onset. A couple of convalescent COVID-19 patients, sampled after symptom onset from adults with prior SARS-CoV-2 infection, were also TCR-sequenced for comparison. This sample comprised peripheral blood, obtained after recovery from COVID-19. The rearrangement combines TRBV6-2 or TRBV6-3 with TRBJ2-7; the D element could tentatively be TRBD1 or TRBD2, as 5 bases agree for each. This clonotype originated in an adult who had recovered from COVID-19. The CDR3 protein is CASSRDGSIYEQYF. The bases read TGTGCCAGCAGTCGGGACGGATCAATCTACGAGCAGTACTTC.